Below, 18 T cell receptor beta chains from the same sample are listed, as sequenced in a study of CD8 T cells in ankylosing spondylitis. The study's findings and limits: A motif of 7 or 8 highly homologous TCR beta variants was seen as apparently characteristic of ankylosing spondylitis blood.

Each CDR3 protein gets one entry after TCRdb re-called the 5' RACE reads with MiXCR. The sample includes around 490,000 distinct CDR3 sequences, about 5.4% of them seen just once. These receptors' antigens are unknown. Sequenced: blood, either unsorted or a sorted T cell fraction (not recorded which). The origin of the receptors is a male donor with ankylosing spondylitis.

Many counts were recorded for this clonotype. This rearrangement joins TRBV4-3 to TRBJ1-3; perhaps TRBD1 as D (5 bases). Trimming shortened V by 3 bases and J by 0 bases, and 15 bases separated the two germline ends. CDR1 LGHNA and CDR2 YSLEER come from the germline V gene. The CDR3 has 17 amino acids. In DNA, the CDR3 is TGCGCCAGCAGCCATGGGACGGGAGAGAGCTCTGGAAACACCATATATTTT. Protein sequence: CASSHGTGESSGNTIYF.

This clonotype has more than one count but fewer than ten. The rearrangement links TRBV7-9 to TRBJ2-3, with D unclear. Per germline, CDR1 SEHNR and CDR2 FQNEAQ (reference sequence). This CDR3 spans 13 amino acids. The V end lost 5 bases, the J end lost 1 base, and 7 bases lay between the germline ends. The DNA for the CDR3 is TGTGCCAGCAGCCCGGTGGGCACAGATACGCAGTATTTT. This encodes CASSPVGTDTQYF.

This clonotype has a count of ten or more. As DNA, the CDR3 is TGCGCCAGCAGCTTGGGAACCCGACCTGAAAGGGGAAACTATGGCTACACCTTC. Protein product: CASSLGTRPERGNYGYTF. The chain carries TRBV5-1 and TRBJ1-2; D is perhaps TRBD1 (5 bases). Germline-derived CDR1 and CDR2 are SGHRS and YFSETQ. Trimming removed 0 bases at V and 2 bases at J, with 20 bases between. This CDR3 has 18 amino acids.

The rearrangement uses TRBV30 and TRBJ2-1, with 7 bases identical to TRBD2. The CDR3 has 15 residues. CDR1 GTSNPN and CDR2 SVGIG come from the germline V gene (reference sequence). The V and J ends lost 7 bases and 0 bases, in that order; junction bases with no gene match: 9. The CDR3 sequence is CAFSQGGSSYNEQFF. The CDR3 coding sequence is TGTGCCTTCAGTCAGGGCGGGAGCTCCTACAATGAGCAGTTCTTC.

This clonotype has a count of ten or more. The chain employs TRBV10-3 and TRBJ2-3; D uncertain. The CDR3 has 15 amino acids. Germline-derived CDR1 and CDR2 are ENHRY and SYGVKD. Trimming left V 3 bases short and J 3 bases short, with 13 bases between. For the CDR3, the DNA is TGTGCCATCAGTGAATCCCGGGCTGGTACAGATACGCAGTATTTT. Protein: CAISESRAGTDTQYF.

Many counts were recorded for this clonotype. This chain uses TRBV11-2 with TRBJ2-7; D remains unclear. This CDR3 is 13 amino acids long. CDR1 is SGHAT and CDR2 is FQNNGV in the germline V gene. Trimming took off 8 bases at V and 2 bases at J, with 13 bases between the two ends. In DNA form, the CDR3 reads TGTGCCAGCGAATATGCTGGGACCTACGAGCAGTACTTC. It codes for CASEYAGTYEQYF.

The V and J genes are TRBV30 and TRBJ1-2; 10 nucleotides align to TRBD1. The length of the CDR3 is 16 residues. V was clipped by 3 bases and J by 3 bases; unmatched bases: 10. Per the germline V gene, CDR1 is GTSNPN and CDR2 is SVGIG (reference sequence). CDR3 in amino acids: CAWSPGQGWGDYGYTF. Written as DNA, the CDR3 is TGTGCCTGGAGCCCGGGACAGGGGTGGGGCGACTATGGCTACACCTTC.

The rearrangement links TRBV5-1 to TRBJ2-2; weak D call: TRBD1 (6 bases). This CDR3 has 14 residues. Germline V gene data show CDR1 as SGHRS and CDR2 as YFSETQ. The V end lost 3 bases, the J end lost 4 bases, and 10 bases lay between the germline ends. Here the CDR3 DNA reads TGCGCCAGCAGCTCACTGGGGGCCACCGGGGAGCTGTTTTTT. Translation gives CASSSLGATGELFF.

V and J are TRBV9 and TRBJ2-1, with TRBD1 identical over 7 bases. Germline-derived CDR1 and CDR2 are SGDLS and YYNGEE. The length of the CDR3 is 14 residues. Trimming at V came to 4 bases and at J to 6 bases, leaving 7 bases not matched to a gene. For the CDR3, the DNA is TGTGCCAGCAGCAACGACAGGGCGGGCAATGAGCAGTTCTTC. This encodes CASSNDRAGNEQFF.

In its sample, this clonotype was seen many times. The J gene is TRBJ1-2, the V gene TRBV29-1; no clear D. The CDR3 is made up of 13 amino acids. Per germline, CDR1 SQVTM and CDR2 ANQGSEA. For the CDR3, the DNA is TGCGGGTGGACGGAAGGAGTACACTATGGCTACACCTTC. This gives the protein CGWTEGVHYGYTF.

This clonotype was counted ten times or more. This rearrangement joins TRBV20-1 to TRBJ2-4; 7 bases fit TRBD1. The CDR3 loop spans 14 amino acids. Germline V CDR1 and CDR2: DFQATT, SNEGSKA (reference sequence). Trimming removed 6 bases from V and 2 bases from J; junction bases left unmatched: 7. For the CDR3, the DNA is TGCAGTGCAAGACAGGGCATTTCCAAAAACATTCAGTACTTC. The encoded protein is CSARQGISKNIQYF.

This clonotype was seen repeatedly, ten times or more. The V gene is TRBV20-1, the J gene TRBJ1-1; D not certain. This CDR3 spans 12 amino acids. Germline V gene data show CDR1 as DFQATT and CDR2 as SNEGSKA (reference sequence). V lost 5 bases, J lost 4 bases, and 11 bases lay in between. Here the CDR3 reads CSAWEVSTEAFF. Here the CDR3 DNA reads TGCAGTGCTTGGGAGGTGAGCACTGAAGCTTTCTTT.

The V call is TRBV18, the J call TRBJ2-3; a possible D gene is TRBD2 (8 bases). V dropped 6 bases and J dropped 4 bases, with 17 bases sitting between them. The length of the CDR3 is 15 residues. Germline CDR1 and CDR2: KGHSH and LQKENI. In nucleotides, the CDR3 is TGTGCCAGCTCGGGGACAGCGGGAGCGGCAGATACGCAGTATTTT. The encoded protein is CASSGTAGAADTQYF.

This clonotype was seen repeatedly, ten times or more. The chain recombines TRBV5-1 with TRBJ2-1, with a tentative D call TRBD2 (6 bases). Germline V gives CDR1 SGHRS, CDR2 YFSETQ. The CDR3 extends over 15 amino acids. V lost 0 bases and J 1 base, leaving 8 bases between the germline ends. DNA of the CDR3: TGCGCCAGCAGCTTGGGGGGAGGATCCTACAATGAGCAGTTCTTC. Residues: CASSLGGGSYNEQFF.

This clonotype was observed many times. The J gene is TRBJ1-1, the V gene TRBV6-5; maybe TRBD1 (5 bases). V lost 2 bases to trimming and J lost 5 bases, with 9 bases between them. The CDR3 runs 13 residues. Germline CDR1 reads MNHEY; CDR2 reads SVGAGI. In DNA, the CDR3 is TGTGCCAGCAGTTACGGGGGGGGGACTGAAGCTTTCTTT. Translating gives CASSYGGGTEAFF.

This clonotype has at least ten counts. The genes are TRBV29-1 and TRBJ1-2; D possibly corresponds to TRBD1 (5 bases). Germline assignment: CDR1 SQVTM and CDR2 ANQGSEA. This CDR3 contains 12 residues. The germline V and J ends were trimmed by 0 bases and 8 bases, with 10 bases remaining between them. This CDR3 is CSVEEWGDGYTF. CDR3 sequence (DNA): TGCAGCGTTGAAGAATGGGGGGACGGCTACACCTTC.

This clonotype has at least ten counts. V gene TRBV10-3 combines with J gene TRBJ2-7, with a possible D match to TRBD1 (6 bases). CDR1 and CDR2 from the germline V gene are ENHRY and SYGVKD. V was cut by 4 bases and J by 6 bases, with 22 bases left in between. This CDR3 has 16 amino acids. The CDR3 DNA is TGTGCCATCAGTGGGGGGCTAGTACAGGGAGTGGGCGAGCAGTACTTC. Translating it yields CAISGGLVQGVGEQYF.

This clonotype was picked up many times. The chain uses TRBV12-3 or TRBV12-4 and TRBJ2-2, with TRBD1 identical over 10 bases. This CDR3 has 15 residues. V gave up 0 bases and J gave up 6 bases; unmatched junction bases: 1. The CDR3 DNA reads TGTGCCAGCAGTTTAGCGACAGGGGGCTCCGGGGAGCTGTTTTTT. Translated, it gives CASSLATGGSGELFF.